The 10 T cell receptor beta chains reported below all come from one sample, sequenced in a study of T-cell reconstitution after alpha-beta-depleted transplantation in children (dated by TCRdb to 2015 to 2016). The library was prepared using PCR. Sequencing instrument: Illumina HiSeq 2500. TCR libraries were prepared with molecular barcoding, using unique molecular identifiers to normalize TCRbeta repertoire quantification. TCRdb reanalyzed the raw reads on its own, using fastp at Q25 for trimming and MiXCR for clone calling, and kept in-frame beta chains. One record per CDR3 amino acid sequence lists the most common genes and DNA. The sample yields a few hundred thousand distinct CDR3 sequences; about an eighth were counted once. The ten largest make up around 2% of the sample. This sample's treatment or condition label indicates: allogeneic hematopoietic cell transplantation with graft depleted of TCRalphabeta T cells and CD19 B cells.

The material sequenced was PBMCs, mostly from graft donor cells, taken 360 days after TCRalphabeta/CD19-depleted stem cell transplant. These receptors all stem from a male patient aged 10 to 17 who had a stem cell transplant for acute myeloid leukemia, so the T cells may come from the graft donor.

The chain joins TRBV20-1 to TRBJ2-5, with D perhaps TRBD1 (6 bases). Between the trimmed V and J ends, which lost 3 bases and 1 base, there was a span of 15 bases. CDR1 is DFQATT, CDR2 SNEGSKA, per germline (reference sequence). The CDR3 consists of 15 residues. CDR3 amino acids: CSASNWTEFQETQYF. CDR3 bases: TGCAGTGCTAGCAACTGGACAGAGTTCCAAGAGACCCAGTACTTC.

This clonotype was observed at least ten times. This chain joins TRBV20-1 and TRBJ2-5; no definite D call. The CDR3 contains 15 residues. The germline V gene encodes CDR1 DFQATT and CDR2 SNEGSKA (reference sequence). V lost 0 bases and J 5 bases, leaving 16 bases between the germline ends. The CDR3 DNA reads as TGCAGTGCTAGAGATCCAGCGAAAGGGTTCGAGACCCAGTACTTC. It yields the protein CSARDPAKGFETQYF.

V usage is TRBV20-1 and J usage is TRBJ2-4, with 10 positions matching TRBD2. Trimming cost V 5 bases and J 7 bases; bases outside gene matches: 5. CDR3 length: 13 amino acids. Germline V gene sequence: CDR1 DFQATT, CDR2 SNEGSKA (reference sequence). CDR3 region: CSARAGGPNIQYF. CDR3 coding DNA: TGCAGTGCTCGAGCGGGAGGGCCTAACATTCAGTACTTC.

Many counts were recorded for this clonotype. This rearrangement joins TRBV14 to TRBJ2-4; D gene ambiguous. Germline values: CDR1 SGHDN, CDR2 FVKESK. Trimming removed 0 bases at V and 9 bases at J, with 9 bases between. The CDR3 covers 13 residues. For the CDR3, the DNA is TGTGCCAGCAGCCAAGATCTCAGTGGCATTCAGTACTTC. It yields the protein CASSQDLSGIQYF. Combining the CDR3 with reference TRBV14 and TRBJ2-4 gives the whole variable domain EAGVTQFPSHSVIEKGQTVTLRCDPISGHDNLYWYRRVMGKEIKFLLHFVKESKQDESGMPNNRFLAERTGGTYSTLKVQPAELEDSGVYFCASSQDLSGIQYFGAGTRLSVL.

In its sample, this clonotype was seen a few times. The V gene is TRBV29-1, the J gene TRBJ2-7; maybe TRBD2 (5 bases). Trimming left V 2 bases short and J 7 bases short, with 15 bases between. CDR3 length equals 13 residues. Germline CDR1 reads SQVTM; CDR2 reads ANQGSEA. CDR3 residues: CSVEWSGPGEQYF. CDR3 in DNA: TGCAGCGTTGAATGGTCCGGCCCGGGAGAGCAGTACTTC.

This chain uses TRBV5-6 with TRBJ2-1, with 8 positions matching TRBD1. The CDR3 contains 16 residues. Germline loops: CDR1 SGHDT, CDR2 YYEEEE. The J segment lost 2 bases and the V segment lost 1 base, leaving 5 bases of the junction unmatched. As DNA, the CDR3 is TGTGCCAGCAGCTTGTCCTCGGACAGGGCCTACAATGAGCAGTTCTTC. Translating it yields CASSLSSDRAYNEQFF.

A few counts support this clonotype. The chain employs TRBV12-3 or TRBV12-4 and TRBJ2-2; D perhaps matches TRBD2 (7 bases). Trimming stripped 2 bases from V and 2 bases from J, with 12 bases between. The CDR3 is 16 amino acids. The CDR3: CASSLNGGRNTGELFF. In DNA form, the CDR3 reads TGTGCCAGCAGTTTAAACGGGGGGCGTAACACCGGGGAGCTGTTTTTT.

This clonotype was seen ten or more times. The chain is built from TRBV9 and TRBJ1-5; D unclear. Between the trimmed V and J ends, which lost 0 bases and 4 bases, there was a span of 8 bases. The CDR3 covers 14 residues. Germline V lookup: CDR1 SGDLS, CDR2 YYNGEE. CDR3 nucleotides: TGTGCCAGCAGCGTAGGTGGACCGAATCAGCCCCAGCATTTT. Protein sequence: CASSVGGPNQPQHF.

This clonotype has more than one count but fewer than ten. The chain uses TRBV29-1 and TRBJ2-2; D is possibly TRBD1 (7 bases). Germline loops: CDR1 SQVTM, CDR2 ANQGSEA. V was cut by 4 bases and J by 4 bases, with 13 bases left in between. The CDR3 loop spans 14 amino acids. CDR3 region: CSVVPRGVTGELFF. For the CDR3, the DNA is TGCAGCGTTGTTCCCAGGGGGGTCACCGGGGAGCTGTTTTTT.

Many counts were recorded for this clonotype. The chain joins TRBV28 to TRBJ1-6, with D perhaps TRBD1 (6 bases). Germline loops: CDR1 MDHEN, CDR2 SYDVKM. The CDR3 contains 17 residues. Trimming stripped 5 bases from V and 5 bases from J, with 19 bases between. CDR3 DNA sequence: TGTGCCAGCAGTCCCCTTTGGGGGCTGGATGATAATTCACCCCTCCACTTT. Its translation is CASSPLWGLDDNSPLHF.